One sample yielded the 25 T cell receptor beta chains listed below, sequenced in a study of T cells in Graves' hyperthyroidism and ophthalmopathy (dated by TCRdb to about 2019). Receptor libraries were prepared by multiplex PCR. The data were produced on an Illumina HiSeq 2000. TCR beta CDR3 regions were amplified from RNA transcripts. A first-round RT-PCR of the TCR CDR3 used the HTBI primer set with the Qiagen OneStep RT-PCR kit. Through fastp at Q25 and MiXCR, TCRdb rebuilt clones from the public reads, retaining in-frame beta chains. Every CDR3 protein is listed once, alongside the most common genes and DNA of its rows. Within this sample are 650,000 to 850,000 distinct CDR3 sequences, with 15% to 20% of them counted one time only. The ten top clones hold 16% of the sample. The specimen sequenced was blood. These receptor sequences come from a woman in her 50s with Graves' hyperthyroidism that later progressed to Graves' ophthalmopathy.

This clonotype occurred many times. The CDR3 DNA reads as TGTGCCAGCAGCTTAGTGGGACTAGCTAACACAGATACGCAGTATTTT. Amino acids: CASSLVGLANTDTQYF. The J gene is TRBJ2-3, the V gene TRBV7-9; 9 positions agree with TRBD2. The J segment lost 2 bases and the V segment lost 1 base, leaving 4 bases of the junction unmatched. Germline loops: CDR1 SEHNR, CDR2 FQNEAQ (reference sequence). This CDR3 region has 16 residues.

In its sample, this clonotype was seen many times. The chain's CDR3 is CASSSAGTSGVKDEQFF. CDR3 coding DNA: TGCGCCAGCAGCTCGGCCGGGACTAGCGGGGTCAAAGATGAGCAGTTCTTC. The J gene is TRBJ2-1, the V gene TRBV5-1, with 13 bases fitting TRBD2. V lost 3 bases and J lost 8; bases outside the gene matches: 11. Germline lookup yields CDR1 SGHRS and CDR2 YFSETQ. There are 17 residues in the CDR3.

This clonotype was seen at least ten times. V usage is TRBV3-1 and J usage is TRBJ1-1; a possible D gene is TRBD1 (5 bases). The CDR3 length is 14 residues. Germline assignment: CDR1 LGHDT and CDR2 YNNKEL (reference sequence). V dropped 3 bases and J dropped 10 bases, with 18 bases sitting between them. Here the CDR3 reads CASSQNPTRVSAFF. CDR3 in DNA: TGTGCCAGCAGCCAGAACCCCACCAGGGTTTCAGCTTTCTTT.

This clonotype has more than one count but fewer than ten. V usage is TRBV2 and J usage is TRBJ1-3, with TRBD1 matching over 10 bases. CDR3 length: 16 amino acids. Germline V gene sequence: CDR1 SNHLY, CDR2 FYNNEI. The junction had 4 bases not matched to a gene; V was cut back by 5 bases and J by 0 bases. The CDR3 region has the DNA TGTGCCAGCAGTAAGGGACAGGGGCTCTCTGGAAACACCATATATTTT. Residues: CASSKGQGLSGNTIYF.

For the CDR3, the DNA is TGCGCCAGCAGCCAAGTAACAAAAGGGGGGGATCAGCCCCAGCATTTT. It encodes CASSQVTKGGDQPQHF. The chain recombines TRBV4-1 with TRBJ1-5; possibly TRBD1 for D (6 bases). This CDR3 has 16 amino acids. Germline lookup yields CDR1 MGHRA and CDR2 YSYEKL. With 1 base removed from V and 5 bases from J, the gap between germline ends came to 15 bases.

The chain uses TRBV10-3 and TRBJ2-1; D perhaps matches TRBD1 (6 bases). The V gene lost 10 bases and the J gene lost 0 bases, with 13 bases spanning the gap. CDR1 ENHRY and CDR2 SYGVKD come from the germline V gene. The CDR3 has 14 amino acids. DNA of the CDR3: TGTGCCACCCGGGACACCGTCTCCTACAATGAGCAGTTCTTC. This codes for CATRDTVSYNEQFF.

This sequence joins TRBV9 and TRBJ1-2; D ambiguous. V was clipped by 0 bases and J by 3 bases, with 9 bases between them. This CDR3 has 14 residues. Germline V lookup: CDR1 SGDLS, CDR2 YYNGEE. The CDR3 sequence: CASSVGLGDYGYTF. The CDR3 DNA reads TGTGCCAGCAGCGTAGGACTGGGAGACTATGGCTACACCTTC. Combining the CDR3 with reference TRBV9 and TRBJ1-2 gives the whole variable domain DSGVTQTPKHLITATGQRVTLRCSPRSGDLSVYWYQQSLDQGLQFLIQYYNGEERAKGNILERFSAQQFPDLHSELNLSSLELGDSALYFCASSVGLGDYGYTFGSGTRLTVV.

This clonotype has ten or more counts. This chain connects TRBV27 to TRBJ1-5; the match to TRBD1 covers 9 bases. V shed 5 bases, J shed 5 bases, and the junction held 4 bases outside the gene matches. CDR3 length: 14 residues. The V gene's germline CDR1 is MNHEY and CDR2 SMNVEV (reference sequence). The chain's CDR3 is CASSRGQGYQPQHF. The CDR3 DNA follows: TGTGCCAGCAGTAGGGGACAGGGATATCAGCCCCAGCATTTT.

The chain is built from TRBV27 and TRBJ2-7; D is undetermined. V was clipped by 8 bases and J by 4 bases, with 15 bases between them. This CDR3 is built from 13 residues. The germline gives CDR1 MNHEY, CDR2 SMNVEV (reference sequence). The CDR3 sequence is CASGQRVYYEQYF. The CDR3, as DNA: TGTGCCAGCGGGCAGAGAGTTTATTACGAGCAGTACTTC.

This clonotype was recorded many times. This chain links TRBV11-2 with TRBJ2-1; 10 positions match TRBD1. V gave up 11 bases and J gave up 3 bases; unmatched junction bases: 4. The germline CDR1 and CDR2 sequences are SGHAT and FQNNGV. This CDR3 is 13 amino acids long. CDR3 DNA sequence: TGTGCCTGCCGGACAGGGGGCTACAATGAGCAGTTCTTC. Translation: CACRTGGYNEQFF.

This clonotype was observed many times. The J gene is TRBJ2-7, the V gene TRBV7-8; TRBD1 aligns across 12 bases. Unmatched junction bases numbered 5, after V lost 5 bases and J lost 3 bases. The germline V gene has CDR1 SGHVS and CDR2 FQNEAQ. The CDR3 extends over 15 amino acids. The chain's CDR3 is CASSDRDRGLYEQYF. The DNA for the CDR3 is TGTGCCAGCAGCGACCGGGACAGGGGGCTCTACGAGCAGTACTTC.

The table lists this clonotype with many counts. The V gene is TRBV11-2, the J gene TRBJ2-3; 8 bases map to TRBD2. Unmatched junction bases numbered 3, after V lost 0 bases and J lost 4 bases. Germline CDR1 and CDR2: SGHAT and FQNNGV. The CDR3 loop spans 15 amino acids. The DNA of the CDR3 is TGTGCCAGCAGCTTAGAGCGGGGGGCCCCAGATACGCAGTATTTT. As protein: CASSLERGAPDTQYF.

The CDR3 here is CASSQELGYPGETQYF. Here the CDR3 DNA reads TGTGCCAGCAGCCAAGAACTAGGCTACCCCGGGGAGACCCAGTACTTC. The chain uses TRBV3-1 and TRBJ2-5, with a possible D match to TRBD2 (5 bases). Germline V gives CDR1 LGHDT, CDR2 YNNKEL (reference sequence). The CDR3 is made up of 16 amino acids. V was cut by 0 bases and J by 5 bases, with 16 bases left in between.

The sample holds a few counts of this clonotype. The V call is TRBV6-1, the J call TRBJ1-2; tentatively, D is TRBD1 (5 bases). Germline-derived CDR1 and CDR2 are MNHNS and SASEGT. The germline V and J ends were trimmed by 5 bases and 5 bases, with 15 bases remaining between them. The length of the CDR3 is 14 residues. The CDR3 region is CASSILGLIYGYTF. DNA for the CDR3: TGTGCCAGCAGTATATTGGGACTCATTTATGGCTACACCTTC.

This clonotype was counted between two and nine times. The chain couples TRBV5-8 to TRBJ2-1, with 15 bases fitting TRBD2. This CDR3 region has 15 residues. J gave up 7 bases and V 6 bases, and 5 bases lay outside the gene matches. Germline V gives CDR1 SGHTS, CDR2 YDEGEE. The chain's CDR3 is CASTKGLAGGNEQFF. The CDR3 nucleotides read TGTGCCAGCACCAAAGGACTAGCGGGGGGGAATGAGCAGTTCTTC. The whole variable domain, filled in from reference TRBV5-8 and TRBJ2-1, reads EAGVTQSPTHLIKTRGQQATLRCSPISGHTSVYWYQQALGLGLQFLLWYDEGEERNRGNFPPRFSGRQFPNYSSELNVNALELEDSALYLCASTKGLAGGNEQFFGPGTRLTVL.

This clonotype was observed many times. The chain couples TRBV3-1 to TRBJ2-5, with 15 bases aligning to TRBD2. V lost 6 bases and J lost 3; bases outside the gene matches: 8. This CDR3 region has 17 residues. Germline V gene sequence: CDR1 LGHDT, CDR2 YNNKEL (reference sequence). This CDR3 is CASRDWTSGGAEETQYF. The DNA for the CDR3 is TGTGCCAGCAGGGATTGGACTAGCGGGGGGGCCGAAGAGACCCAGTACTTC.

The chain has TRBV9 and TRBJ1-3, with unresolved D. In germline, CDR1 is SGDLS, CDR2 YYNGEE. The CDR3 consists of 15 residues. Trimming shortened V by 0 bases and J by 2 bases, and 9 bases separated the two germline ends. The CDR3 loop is CASSVATGTGNTIYF. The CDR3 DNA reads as TGTGCCAGCAGCGTAGCAACCGGGACTGGAAACACCATATATTTT.

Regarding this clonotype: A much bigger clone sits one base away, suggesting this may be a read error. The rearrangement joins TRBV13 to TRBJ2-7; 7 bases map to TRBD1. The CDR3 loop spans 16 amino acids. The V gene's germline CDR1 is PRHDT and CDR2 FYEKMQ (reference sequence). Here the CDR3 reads CVSSLGRDSLFLEQYF. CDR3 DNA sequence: TGTGTCAGCAGCTTAGGCCGGGACAGTCTTTTTCTCGAGCAGTACTTC.

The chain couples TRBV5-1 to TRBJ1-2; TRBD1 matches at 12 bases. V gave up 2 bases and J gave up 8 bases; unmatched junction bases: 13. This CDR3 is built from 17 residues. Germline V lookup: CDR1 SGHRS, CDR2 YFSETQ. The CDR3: CASSFGVGQGASGGYTF. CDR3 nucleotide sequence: TGCGCCAGCAGCTTTGGGGTGGGACAGGGGGCGTCCGGGGGCTACACCTTC.

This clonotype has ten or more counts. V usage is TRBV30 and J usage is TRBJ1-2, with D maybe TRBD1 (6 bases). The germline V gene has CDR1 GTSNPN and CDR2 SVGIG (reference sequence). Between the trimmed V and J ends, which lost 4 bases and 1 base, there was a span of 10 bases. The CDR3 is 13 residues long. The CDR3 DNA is TGTGCCTGGAACCAGGGGATTAACTATGGCTACACCTTC. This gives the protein CAWNQGINYGYTF.

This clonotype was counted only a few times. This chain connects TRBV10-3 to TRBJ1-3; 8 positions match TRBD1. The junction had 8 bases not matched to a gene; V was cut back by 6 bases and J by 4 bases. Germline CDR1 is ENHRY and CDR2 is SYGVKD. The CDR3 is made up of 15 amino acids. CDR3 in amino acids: CAISQARTGGNTIYF. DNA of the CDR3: TGTGCCATCAGCCAAGCGCGGACAGGGGGAAACACCATATATTTT.

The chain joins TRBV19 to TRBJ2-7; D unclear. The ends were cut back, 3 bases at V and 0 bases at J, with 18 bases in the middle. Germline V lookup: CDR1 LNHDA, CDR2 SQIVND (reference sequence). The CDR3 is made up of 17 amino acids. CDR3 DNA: TGTGCCAGTAGTATCCGTAGATCTTCGTGGTACTCCTACGAGCAGTACTTC. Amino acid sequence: CASSIRRSSWYSYEQYF.

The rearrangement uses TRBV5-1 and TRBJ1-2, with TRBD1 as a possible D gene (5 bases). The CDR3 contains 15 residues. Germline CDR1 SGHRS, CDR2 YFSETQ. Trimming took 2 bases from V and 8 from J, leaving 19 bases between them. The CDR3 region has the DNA TGCGCCAGCAGCTTTTACGGGACTTCAGCGTCCGGCTACACCTTC. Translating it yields CASSFYGTSASGYTF.

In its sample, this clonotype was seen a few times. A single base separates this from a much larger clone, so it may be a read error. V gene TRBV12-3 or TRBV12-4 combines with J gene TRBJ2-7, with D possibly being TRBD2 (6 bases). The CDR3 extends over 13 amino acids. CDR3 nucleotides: TGTGCCAGCAGTCCGGGAGCAAACTACGGGCAGTACTTC. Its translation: CASSPGANYGQYF.

In nucleotides, the CDR3 is TGTGCCAGCCGCAGGGAAGGAGGCACAGATACGCAGTATTTT. Its translation: CASRREGGTDTQYF. The V call is TRBV19, the J call TRBJ2-3; tentative D call: TRBD1 (5 bases). Per germline, CDR1 LNHDA and CDR2 SQIVND (reference sequence). The ends were cut back, 9 bases at V and 1 base at J, with 14 bases in the middle. The CDR3 consists of 14 residues. The complete variable domain, with remaining parts taken from reference TRBV19 and TRBJ2-3, reads DGGITQSPKYLFRKEGQNVTLSCEQNLNHDAMYWYRQDPGQGLRLIYYSQIVNDFQKGDIAEGYSVSREKKESFPLTVTSAQKNPTAFYLCASRREGGTDTQYFGPGTRLTVL.